This is a list of T cell receptor beta chains from one sample in a study of T-cell reconstitution after alpha-beta-depleted transplantation in children. TCRdb itself ran the PCR reads through MiXCR, one entry per CDR3 protein. The data show 490,000 or so distinct CDR3 sequences, 12% seen once. The specimen comprised PBMCs from the stem cell graft donor, sampled from the stem cell graft. The receptors stem from a human donor who donated a stem cell graft to a child with combined immunodeficiency. The CDR3 runs from the conserved cysteine through the conserved F or W. The D gene is left open where the match is weak. Where a row states a size, it is once, few, many or the class of an expanded clone; other rows omit it.

clone size	V gene	J gene	D gene	CDR3 protein	CDR3 DNA
few	TRBV6-5	TRBJ2-7	NA	CASSYSGEWYEQYF	TGTGCCAGCAGTTACAGTGGGGAATGGTACGAGCAGTACTTC
NA	TRBV20-1	TRBJ1-2	NA	CSASSGYTF	TGCAGTGCTAGTTCGGGCTACACCTTC
few	TRBV7-8	TRBJ1-2	NA	CASSLNSYGYTF	TGTGCCAGCAGTTTAAACTCCTATGGCTACACCTTC
NA	TRBV4-1	TRBJ2-2	NA	CASSPGRPMGIRELFF	TGCGCCAGCAGCCCCGGGCGTCCTATGGGTATCCGGGAGCTGTTTTTT
NA	TRBV4-3	TRBJ2-1	TRBD1	CASSLGTGGRVSEQFF	TGCGCCAGCAGCCTAGGGACAGGGGGCCGGGTAAGTGAGCAGTTCTTC
few	TRBV7-9	TRBJ2-2	NA	CASILLQGEAGELFF	TGTGCCAGCATCCTATTACAGGGAGAGGCCGGGGAGCTGTTTTTT
NA	TRBV7-9	TRBJ2-7	TRBD1	CASSDRDRAYEQYF	TGTGCCAGCAGCGACCGGGACAGAGCCTACGAGCAGTACTTC
few	TRBV6-2/TRBV6-3	TRBJ2-7	NA	CASTEDGVPYEQYF	TGTGCCAGCACGGAGGATGGGGTCCCCTACGAGCAGTACTTC
many	TRBV28	TRBJ2-2	NA	CASSLLGDTGELFF	TGTGCCAGCAGTTTACTTGGGGACACCGGGGAGCTGTTTTTT
NA	TRBV27	TRBJ2-7	NA	CASSLWTTQGTEQYF	TGTGCCAGCAGTTTATGGACTACACAGGGGACCGAGCAGTACTTC
few	TRBV5-5	TRBJ1-5	NA	CASSFVDLGQPQHF	TGTGCCAGCAGCTTCGTGGATTTGGGTCAGCCCCAGCATTTT
many	TRBV9	TRBJ2-1	NA	CASSVEAPDEQFF	TGTGCCAGCAGCGTAGAGGCCCCCGATGAGCAGTTCTTC
NA	TRBV5-6	TRBJ1-3	TRBD1	CASSGGQLSGNTIYF	TGTGCCAGCAGCGGGGGACAGCTCTCTGGAAACACCATATATTTT
few	TRBV7-9	TRBJ2-3	TRBD2	CASSRTSGASDTQYF	TGTGCCAGCAGCCGGACTAGCGGAGCCTCAGATACGCAGTATTTT
few	TRBV3-1	TRBJ2-1	NA	CASSHGIGDEQFF	TGTGCCAGCAGCCACGGAATAGGGGATGAGCAGTTCTTC
NA	TRBV20-1	TRBJ2-1	NA	CSASGLRIDEQFF	TGCAGTGCTAGCGGGCTTCGGATCGATGAGCAGTTCTTC
few	TRBV11-2	TRBJ2-7	NA	CASSRTDAEQYF	TGTGCCAGCAGCCGGACCGATGCCGAGCAGTACTTC
NA	TRBV2	TRBJ1-1	NA	CASSQGTIGNTEAFF	TGTGCCAGCAGCCAGGGGACCATCGGCAACACTGAAGCTTTCTTT
few	TRBV12-3/TRBV12-4	TRBJ2-2	NA	CASSFGSTAGELFF	TGTGCCAGCAGTTTCGGCAGTACCGCCGGGGAGCTGTTTTTT
few	TRBV4-3	TRBJ2-3	NA	CASSQELAEDTQYF	TGCGCCAGCAGCCAAGAACTAGCAGAGGATACGCAGTATTTT
many	TRBV12-5	TRBJ1-1	TRBD1	CASGNDRVTEAFF	TGTGCTAGTGGTAATGACAGGGTCACTGAAGCTTTCTTT
NA	TRBV20-1	TRBJ2-5	NA	CSAGSLSGEETQYF	TGCAGTGCTGGGAGTTTATCGGGAGAGGAGACCCAGTACTTC
few	TRBV12-3/TRBV12-4	TRBJ2-1	TRBD2	CASSEYSGRVLNEQFF	TGTGCCAGCAGCGAATATAGCGGGAGGGTACTCAATGAGCAGTTCTTC
few	TRBV24-1	TRBJ1-2	TRBD1	CATSDSIDRGLDGYTF	TGTGCCACCAGTGATTCCATCGACAGGGGTTTGGATGGCTACACCTTC
NA	TRBV4-2	TRBJ2-6	NA	CASSQGLTGANVLTF	TGTGCCAGCAGCCAAGGTTTGACTGGGGCCAACGTCCTGACTTTC
NA	TRBV7-9	TRBJ1-3	NA	CASSFYRSSGNTIYF	TGTGCCAGCAGCTTTTACAGGAGCTCTGGAAACACCATATATTTT
few	TRBV6-7	TRBJ2-6	NA	CASSPRDSGANVLTF	TGTGCCAGCAGCCCCAGGGATTCTGGGGCCAACGTCCTGACTTTC
NA	TRBV5-1	TRBJ1-2	NA	CASSLVGGGLYGYTF	TGCGCCAGCAGCTTGGTCGGGGGAGGCCTCTATGGCTACACCTTC
few	TRBV12-3/TRBV12-4	TRBJ2-1	NA	CASNGLNEGREQFF	TGTGCCAGCAACGGGCTTAATGAGGGGCGTGAGCAGTTCTTC
many	TRBV12-3/TRBV12-4	TRBJ2-3	TRBD2	CASSSLAGGPSTDTQYF	TGTGCCAGCAGCTCTCTAGCGGGGGGACCTAGCACAGATACGCAGTATTTT
many	TRBV20-1	TRBJ2-3	TRBD2	CSASNVAGEVTDTQYF	TGCAGTGCTAGCAACGTGGCGGGAGAGGTGACAGATACGCAGTATTTT
NA	TRBV7-6	TRBJ1-2	NA	CASSLAAGWGYTF	TGTGCCAGCAGCTTAGCGGCTGGCTGGGGCTACACCTTC
few	TRBV12-5	TRBJ1-1	TRBD1	CASGFGTVLPNTEAFF	TGTGCTAGTGGTTTCGGGACAGTTCTGCCGAACACTGAAGCTTTCTTT
NA	TRBV5-1	TRBJ2-7	TRBD1	CASSHGQGRRLEQYF	TGCGCCAGCAGCCACGGACAGGGGCGAAGGCTCGAGCAGTACTTC
NA	TRBV18	TRBJ2-2	NA	CASSPVGGSNTGELFF	TGTGCCAGCTCACCGGTTGGGGGCTCGAACACCGGGGAGCTGTTTTTT
few	TRBV7-3	TRBJ2-2	NA	CASSLTSGLSGELFF	TGTGCCAGCAGCTTAACGTCGGGACTTAGCGGGGAGCTGTTTTTT
NA	TRBV7-9	TRBJ1-3	NA	CASSRHGNTIYF	TGTGCCAGCAGCCGACACGGAAACACCATATATTTT
many	TRBV20-1	TRBJ2-1	TRBD1	CSARARQGAIIEQFF	TGCAGTGCTAGAGCGCGGCAGGGGGCTATTATTGAGCAGTTCTTC
many	TRBV10-3	TRBJ2-7	TRBD1	CAIERTGGSEQYF	TGTGCCATCGAAAGGACAGGGGGGAGCGAGCAGTACTTC
few	TRBV6-5	TRBJ2-1	NA	CASSYPRDGSREQFF	TGTGCCAGCAGTTACCCACGGGACGGGTCGAGGGAGCAGTTCTTC
few	TRBV10-3	TRBJ2-3	TRBD2	CASGPGTSVDTQYF	TGTGCCTCCGGACCCGGGACTAGTGTAGATACGCAGTATTTT
NA	TRBV12-3/TRBV12-4	TRBJ2-3	NA	CASSFGLIDTQYF	TGTGCCAGCAGTTTCGGACTGATCGATACGCAGTATTTT
many	TRBV6-2/TRBV6-3	TRBJ2-5	NA	CASSYGTETQYF	TGTGCCAGCAGTTACGGTACGGAGACCCAGTACTTC
many	TRBV6-2/TRBV6-3	TRBJ2-1	NA	CASSYLRGAEQFF	TGTGCCAGCAGTTACTTGAGAGGTGCTGAGCAGTTCTTC
NA	TRBV30	TRBJ2-1	TRBD2	CAWSSGGARGEQFF	TGTGCCTGGAGTAGCGGGGGGGCCCGCGGTGAGCAGTTCTTC
NA	TRBV5-1	TRBJ2-1	TRBD1	CASSPGQTANEQFF	TGCGCCAGCAGCCCGGGACAGACTGCAAATGAGCAGTTCTTC
many	TRBV19	TRBJ2-7	NA	CASSIYEGYEQYF	TGTGCCAGTAGTATCTATGAGGGCTACGAGCAGTACTTC
NA	TRBV12-3/TRBV12-4	TRBJ2-1	NA	CASSRTAKGGAYNEQFF	TGTGCCAGCAGTCGTACCGCTAAGGGCGGGGCGTACAATGAGCAGTTCTTC
few	TRBV6-2/TRBV6-3	TRBJ1-1	NA	CASRQGPEAFF	TGTGCCAGCAGACAAGGACCTGAAGCTTTCTTT
NA	TRBV20-1	TRBJ1-5	TRBD1	CSPIGTGDHNQPQHF	TGCAGTCCTATCGGGACAGGGGATCACAATCAGCCCCAGCATTTT
many	TRBV12-3/TRBV12-4	TRBJ2-2	TRBD1	CASSFRGGNTGELFF	TGTGCCAGCAGTTTCCGAGGGGGCAACACCGGGGAGCTGTTTTTT
NA	TRBV5-1	TRBJ2-1	NA	CASRDLATPGDYNEQFF	TGCGCCAGCAGAGACCTAGCGACTCCCGGGGACTACAATGAGCAGTTCTTC
NA	TRBV20-1	TRBJ2-5	NA	CSARDMSGQETQYF	TGCAGTGCTAGAGATATGTCAGGACAAGAGACCCAGTACTTC
many	TRBV4-3	TRBJ2-1	NA	CASQPGPSYNEQFF	TGCGCCAGCCAGCCGGGACCTTCCTACAATGAGCAGTTCTTC